These 17 T cell receptor beta chains share one sample of origin, sequenced in a study of blood T cells in healthy people across ages. A sample-barcoded 5' primer and a J-beta primer mix were used in a second PCR of roughly 6 to 11 cycles. TCRdb independently ran MiXCR on the 5' RACE reads; one entry per CDR3 protein. Among 550,000 to 600,000 distinct CDR3 sequences listed, under 55% were seen once. What was sequenced was blood. Receptors were obtained from an elderly man in good health.

A note on this clonotype: A much larger clone lies one base from this, so it may be a read error. V and J are TRBV6-5 and TRBJ2-1; TRBD2 matches 8 bases. CDR3 size: 18 residues. The V segment lost 4 bases and the J segment 5 bases; nucleotides outside the gene matches: 16. Germline CDR1 and CDR2: MNHEY and SVGAGI. CDR3 sequence: CASSWWGPGRAGDNEQFF. CDR3 in DNA: TGTGCCAGCAGTTGGTGGGGGCCGGGACGAGCGGGAGACAATGAGCAGTTCTTC.

This clonotype showed up just a few times. The chain employs TRBV7-9 and TRBJ1-1, with 8 positions matching TRBD1. Per the germline V gene, CDR1 is SEHNR and CDR2 is FQNEAQ (reference sequence). CDR3 size: 15 residues. V dropped 2 bases and J dropped 8; count of bases not matched to a gene: 10. CDR3 DNA sequence: TGTGCCAGCAGCTTATGGTCAGGGGGCGAGGACGAAGCTTTCTTT. It is translated as CASSLWSGGEDEAFF. Looking up the rest from reference TRBV7-9 and TRBJ1-1 gives the full variable domain: DTGVSQNPRHKITKRGQNVTFRCDPISEHNRLYWYRQTLGQGPEFLTYFQNEAQLEKSRLLSDRFSAERPKGSFSTLEIQRTEQGDSAMYLCASSLWSGGEDEAFFGQGTRLTVV.

The chain links TRBV7-9 to TRBJ1-2, with D uncertain. Germline CDR1 and CDR2: SEHNR and FQNEAQ (reference sequence). V was pared by 2 bases and J by 4 bases, with 14 bases between. The CDR3 is made up of 15 amino acids. The CDR3 region is CASSLTGFGVYGYTF. Here the CDR3 DNA reads TGTGCCAGCAGCTTAACCGGGTTCGGAGTCTATGGCTACACCTTC.

The chain links TRBV12-5 to TRBJ2-1, with D possibly called TRBD1 or TRBD2 (7 bases each). CDR1 and CDR2 (germline): LGHNT, FRNRAP. CDR3 length equals 12 residues. V was pared by 9 bases and J by 4 bases, with 10 bases between. This CDR3 is CASRGGYNEQFF. The CDR3 coding sequence is TGTGCTAGCAGGGGGGGGTACAATGAGCAGTTCTTC.

This clonotype was picked up a small number of times. This chain connects TRBV20-1 to TRBJ1-5, with 10 bases aligning to TRBD1. CDR3 length: 16 residues. Germline V gene sequence: CDR1 DFQATT, CDR2 SNEGSKA (reference sequence). V was clipped by 4 bases and J by 3 bases; unmatched bases: 9. The CDR3 bases are TGCAGTGCTACCCCTGCGGGGACAGGGGACAATCAGCCCCAGCATTTT. It translates to CSATPAGTGDNQPQHF.

In its sample, this clonotype was seen many times. This rearrangement joins TRBV7-9 to TRBJ2-4, with 8 bases aligning to TRBD1. V dropped 5 bases and J dropped 7; count of bases not matched to a gene: 7. The CDR3 runs 14 residues. Germline CDR1 SEHNR, CDR2 FQNEAQ (reference sequence). The CDR3 region has the DNA TGTGCCAGCAGCCCCGGACAGGGTATGAACATTCAGTACTTC. It specifies CASSPGQGMNIQYF.

This clonotype was counted a single time. The J gene is TRBJ2-1, the V gene TRBV20-1, with D hard to call. The V end was cut by 6 bases, the J end by 0 bases, with 12 bases between. The CDR3 consists of 14 residues. Germline V lookup: CDR1 DFQATT, CDR2 SNEGSKA (reference sequence). This chain's CDR3 is CSADGRSSYNEQFF. The CDR3 DNA reads TGCAGTGCAGACGGTAGAAGCTCCTACAATGAGCAGTTCTTC.

The CDR3 sequence is CAISDGSSYEQYF. The DNA for the CDR3 is TGTGCCATCAGTGATGGGAGCTCCTACGAGCAGTACTTC. The V gene is TRBV10-3, the J gene TRBJ2-7, with D tentatively TRBD2 (5 bases). V was clipped by 3 bases and J by 0 bases, with 6 bases between them. This CDR3 has 13 residues. The V gene's germline CDR1 is ENHRY and CDR2 SYGVKD.

The J gene is TRBJ2-3, the V gene TRBV7-2; 8 bases fit TRBD2. V lost 3 bases to trimming and J lost 14 bases; unmatched junction nucleotides: 7. Per the germline V gene, CDR1 is SGHTA and CDR2 is FQGNSA. There are 12 residues in the CDR3. This chain's CDR3 is CASSFRSGRPYF. The CDR3 nucleotides read TGTGCCAGCAGCTTCAGGAGCGGGAGACCGTATTTT.

The chain joins TRBV24-1 to TRBJ2-1, with D uncertain. With 0 bases removed from V and 1 base from J, the gap between germline ends came to 9 bases. Per the germline V gene, CDR1 is KGHDR and CDR2 is SFDVKD. The CDR3 sequence is 16 residues long. The CDR3 region is CATSDLRQDSYNEQFF. In DNA, the CDR3 is TGTGCCACCAGTGATTTGCGGCAGGATTCCTACAATGAGCAGTTCTTC.

The sample holds many counts of this clonotype. J is TRBJ1-5 and V is TRBV7-9, with D perhaps TRBD1 (5 bases). CDR1 and CDR2 from the germline V gene are SEHNR and FQNEAQ (reference sequence). V gave up 4 bases and J gave up 1 base, with 8 bases separating them. This CDR3 contains 14 residues. CDR3 in amino acids: CASSSEGSNQPQHF. For the CDR3, the DNA is TGTGCCAGCAGCTCGGAGGGGAGCAATCAGCCCCAGCATTTT.

The V and J genes are TRBV10-3 and TRBJ2-5; tentatively, D is TRBD1 or TRBD2 (6 bases each). This CDR3 contains 15 residues. Germline CDR1 is ENHRY and CDR2 is SYGVKD. Trimming removed 2 bases at V and 5 bases at J, with 15 bases between. The CDR3: CAISEGKGGGETQYF. CDR3 DNA sequence: TGTGCCATCAGTGAGGGGAAGGGGGGCGGCGAGACCCAGTACTTC.

This clonotype was counted at least ten times. The chain carries TRBV7-9 and TRBJ1-4; D possibly corresponds to TRBD1 (6 bases). The CDR3 spans 14 residues. CDR1 is SEHNR, CDR2 FQNEAQ, per germline (reference sequence). V lost 3 bases, J lost 5 bases, and 10 bases lay in between. The CDR3 region is CASSFGRGNEKLFF. As DNA, the CDR3 is TGTGCCAGCAGCTTCGGCAGGGGAAATGAAAAACTGTTTTTT. Drawing the rest from reference TRBV7-9 and TRBJ1-4, the complete variable domain is DTGVSQNPRHKITKRGQNVTFRCDPISEHNRLYWYRQTLGQGPEFLTYFQNEAQLEKSRLLSDRFSAERPKGSFSTLEIQRTEQGDSAMYLCASSFGRGNEKLFFGSGTQLSVL.

The V gene is TRBV6-2 or TRBV6-3, the J gene TRBJ2-7; 9 bases line up with TRBD2. The CDR3 covers 12 residues. The V and J ends lost 8 bases and 4 bases, in that order; junction bases with no gene match: 3. Germline CDR1 and CDR2: MNHEY and SVGEGT. CDR3 residues: CASAGGLYEQYF. The CDR3 DNA is TGTGCCAGCGCGGGAGGGCTATACGAGCAGTACTTC.

This sequence joins TRBV30 and TRBJ2-1; no reliable D call. CDR3 size: 13 residues. CDR1 is GTSNPN, CDR2 SVGIG, per germline (reference sequence). V was trimmed by 0 bases and J by 1 base, leaving 4 bases between them. The DNA for the CDR3 is TGTGCCTGGAGTGTGGAGTCCTACAATGAGCAGTTCTTC. Residues: CAWSVESYNEQFF.

V gene TRBV24-1 combines with J gene TRBJ2-5; D is possibly TRBD1 or TRBD2 (5 bases each). This CDR3 spans 12 amino acids. From germline, CDR1 is KGHDR and CDR2 SFDVKD. The V gene lost 11 bases and the J gene lost 4 bases, with 13 bases spanning the gap. The CDR3 bases are TGTGCCAAAAGAGAGGGGCGAGAGACCCAGTACTTC. Protein: CAKREGRETQYF.

J is TRBJ1-2 and V is TRBV3-1, with TRBD1 matching 7 bases. From germline, CDR1 is LGHDT and CDR2 YNNKEL (reference sequence). V dropped 1 base and J dropped 4; count of bases not matched to a gene: 3. The CDR3 contains 14 residues. The DNA of the CDR3 is TGTGCCAGCAGCCAAGCCCGGGACAGCTATGGCTACACCTTC. Translated, it gives CASSQARDSYGYTF.